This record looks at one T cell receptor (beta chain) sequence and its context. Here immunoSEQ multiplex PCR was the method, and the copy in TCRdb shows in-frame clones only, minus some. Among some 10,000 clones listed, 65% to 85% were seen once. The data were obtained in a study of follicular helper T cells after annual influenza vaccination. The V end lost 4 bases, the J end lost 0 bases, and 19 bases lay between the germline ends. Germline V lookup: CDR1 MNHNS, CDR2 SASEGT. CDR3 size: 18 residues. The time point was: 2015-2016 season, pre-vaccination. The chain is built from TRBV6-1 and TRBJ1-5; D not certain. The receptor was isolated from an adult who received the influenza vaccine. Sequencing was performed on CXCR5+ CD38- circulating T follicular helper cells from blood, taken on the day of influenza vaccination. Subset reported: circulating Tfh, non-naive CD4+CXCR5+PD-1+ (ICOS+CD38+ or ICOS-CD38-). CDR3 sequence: CASSAPKGRGFSNQPQHF. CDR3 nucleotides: TGTGCCAGCAGTGCTCCAAAAGGGCGGGGATTTAGCAATCAGCCCCAGCATTTT.